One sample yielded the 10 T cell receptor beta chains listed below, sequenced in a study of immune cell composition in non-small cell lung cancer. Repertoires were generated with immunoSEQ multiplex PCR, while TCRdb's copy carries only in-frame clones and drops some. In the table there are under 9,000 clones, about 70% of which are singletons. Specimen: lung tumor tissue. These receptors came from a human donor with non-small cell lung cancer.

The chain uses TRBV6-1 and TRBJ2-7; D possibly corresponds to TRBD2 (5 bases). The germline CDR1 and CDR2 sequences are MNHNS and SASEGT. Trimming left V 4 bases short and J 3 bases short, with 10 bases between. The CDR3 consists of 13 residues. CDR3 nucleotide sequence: TGTGCCAGCAGTGGACGGGAAAACTACGAGCAGTACTTC. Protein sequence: CASSGRENYEQYF.

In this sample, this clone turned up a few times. The CDR3 spells CASSLAESIDRGNYGYTF. CDR3 nucleotide sequence: TGTGCCAGCAGCTTGGCGGAATCCATTGACAGGGGGAACTATGGCTACACCTTC. This chain connects TRBV7-6 to TRBJ1-2, with 9 positions matching TRBD1. The CDR3 sequence is 18 residues long. J gave up 2 bases and V 3 bases, and 13 bases lay outside the gene matches. Germline loops: CDR1 SGHVS, CDR2 FNYEAQ.

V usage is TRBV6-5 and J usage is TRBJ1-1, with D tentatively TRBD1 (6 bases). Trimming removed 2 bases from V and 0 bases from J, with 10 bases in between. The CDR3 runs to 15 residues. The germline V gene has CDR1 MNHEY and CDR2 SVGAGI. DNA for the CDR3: TGTGCCAGCAGTTACGGGGGGGCCCTGAACACTGAAGCTTTCTTT. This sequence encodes CASSYGGALNTEAFF.

CDR3 in amino acids: CGTARGRGYEQYF. The CDR3 DNA reads TGTGGTACCGCCAGAGGGCGGGGGTACGAGCAGTACTTC. The chain joins TRBV19 to TRBJ2-7, with 7 bases lining up with TRBD2. CDR3 size: 13 residues. The germline CDR1 and CDR2 sequences are LNHDA and SQIVND (reference sequence).

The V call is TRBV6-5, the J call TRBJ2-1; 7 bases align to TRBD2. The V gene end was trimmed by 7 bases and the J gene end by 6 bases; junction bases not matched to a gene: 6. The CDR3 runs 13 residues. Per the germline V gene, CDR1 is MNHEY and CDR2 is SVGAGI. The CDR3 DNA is TGTGCCAGCACGGGAGGCGGCCCCAATGAGCAGTTCTTC. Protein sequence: CASTGGGPNEQFF.

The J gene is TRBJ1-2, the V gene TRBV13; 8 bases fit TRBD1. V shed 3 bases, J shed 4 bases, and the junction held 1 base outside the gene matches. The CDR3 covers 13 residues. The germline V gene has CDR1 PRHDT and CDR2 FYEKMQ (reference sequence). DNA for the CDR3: TGTGCCAGCAGCTTGGACAGGGTCTATGGCTACACCTTC. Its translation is CASSLDRVYGYTF.

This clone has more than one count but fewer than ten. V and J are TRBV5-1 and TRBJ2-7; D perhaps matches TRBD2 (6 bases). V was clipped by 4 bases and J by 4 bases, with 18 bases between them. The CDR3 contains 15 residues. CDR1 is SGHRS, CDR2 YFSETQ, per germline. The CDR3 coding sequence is TGCGCCAGCAGCCCGGGGACGGGACTGCAGTACGAGCAGTACTTC. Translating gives CASSPGTGLQYEQYF.

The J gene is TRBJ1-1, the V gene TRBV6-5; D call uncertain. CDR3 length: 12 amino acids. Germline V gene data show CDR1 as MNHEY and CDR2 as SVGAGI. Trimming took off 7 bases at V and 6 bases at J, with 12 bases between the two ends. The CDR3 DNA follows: TGTGCCAGCACCTCAACGAGGGCTGAAGCTTTCTTT. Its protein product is CASTSTRAEAFF.

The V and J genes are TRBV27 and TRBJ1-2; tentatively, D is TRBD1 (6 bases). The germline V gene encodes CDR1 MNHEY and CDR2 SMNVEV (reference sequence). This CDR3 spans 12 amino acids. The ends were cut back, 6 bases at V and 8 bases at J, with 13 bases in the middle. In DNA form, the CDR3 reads TGTGCCAGCAGGAAGGGGGTCGAAGGCTACACCTTC. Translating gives CASRKGVEGYTF.

CDR3 sequence reads: CASSTSGVQRNELFF. The CDR3 coding sequence is TGTGCCAGCAGCACCTCAGGGGTGCAGCGGAACGAACTGTTTTTT. The chain has TRBV7-9 and TRBJ1-4; D may be TRBD1 (6 bases). Germline assignment: CDR1 SEHNR and CDR2 FQNEAQ (reference sequence). V was cut by 5 bases and J by 12 bases, with 22 bases left in between. The CDR3 consists of 15 residues.